A single sample is the source of the 3 T cell receptor beta chains below, sequenced in a study of OX40 agonist ivuxolimab in advanced cancers. Assay: immunoSEQ multiplex PCR; the TCRdb copy retains only in-frame clones and omits some. The data hold 52,000 or so clones, with about 88% observed a single time. The sample in question was CD4+ or CD8+ T cells sorted from blood, obtained in a trial of the OX40 agonist ivuxolimab. These receptors all stem from an adult with an advanced solid tumor such as melanoma, head and neck, liver or kidney cancer.

A single count supports this clone. The genes are TRBV12-5 and TRBJ2-7; D gene unclear. Trimming cost V 2 bases and J 10 bases, with 18 bases left between them. This CDR3 comprises 14 residues. Germline CDR1 and CDR2: LGHNT and FRNRAP. The CDR3 region is CASGLSGFPQLQYF. In nucleotides, the CDR3 is TGTGCTAGTGGTTTGTCGGGCTTTCCACAATTACAGTACTTC.

V and J are TRBV5-4 and TRBJ2-1; D perhaps matches TRBD1 (7 bases). V gave up 0 bases and J gave up 9 bases, with 13 bases separating them. The CDR3 sequence is 14 residues long. Per germline, CDR1 SGHNT and CDR2 YYREEE (reference sequence). CDR3 nucleotides: TGTGCCAGCAGCTTGGGTGGAGGGGGCAGTGAGCAGTTCTTC. As protein: CASSLGGGGSEQFF.

The chain is built from TRBV29-1 and TRBJ2-4, with D perhaps TRBD1 (7 bases). With 4 bases removed from V and 1 base from J, the gap between germline ends came to 23 bases. The germline CDR1 and CDR2 sequences are SQVTM and ANQGSEA. The CDR3 is 18 residues long. The CDR3 DNA sequence: TGCAGCGTTGGACAGGGTGATGGATGGGGGGTCGCCAAAAACATTCAGTACTTC. It codes for CSVGQGDGWGVAKNIQYF. The whole variable domain, remainder taken from reference TRBV29-1 and TRBJ2-4, is SAVISQKPSRDICQRGTSLTIQCQVDSQVTMMFWYRQQPGQSLTLIATANQGSEATYESGFVIDKFPISRPNLTFSTLTVSNMSPEDSSIYLCSVGQGDGWGVAKNIQYFGAGTRLSVL.